The source of this TCR beta chain is a study of shared clonotypes between healthy human individuals. Study-wide background: In total, the donors were two women and a few men aged 18 to 49.

Libraries were prepared by immunoSEQ multiplex PCR; TCRdb keeps only in-frame clonotypes and omits some of them. Among hundreds of thousands of clones listed, 90% to 95% were seen once. Germline assignment: CDR1 SNHLY and CDR2 FYNNEI. The CDR3 runs to 13 residues. Trimming removed 4 bases at V and 2 bases at J, with 9 bases between. Naive CD8 cells lacked CD45RO and underwent positive selection for CCR7, leaving out terminally differentiated effector memory CD45RA+ cells. The TCR originated in a woman aged 25 to 39 in good health. V usage is TRBV2 and J usage is TRBJ2-7, with D hard to call. Sequences were obtained from naive CD8+ T cells sorted from blood. The DNA of the CDR3 is TGTGCCAGCAGTGGTGACTTAACCTACGAGCAGTACTTC. Translating gives CASSGDLTYEQYF. The whole variable domain, filled in from reference TRBV2 and TRBJ2-7, reads EPEVTQTPSHQVTQMGQEVILRCVPISNHLYFYWYRQILGQKVEFLVSFYNNEISEKSEIFDDQFSVERPDGSNFTLKIRSTKLEDSAMYFCASSGDLTYEQYFGPGTRLTVT.